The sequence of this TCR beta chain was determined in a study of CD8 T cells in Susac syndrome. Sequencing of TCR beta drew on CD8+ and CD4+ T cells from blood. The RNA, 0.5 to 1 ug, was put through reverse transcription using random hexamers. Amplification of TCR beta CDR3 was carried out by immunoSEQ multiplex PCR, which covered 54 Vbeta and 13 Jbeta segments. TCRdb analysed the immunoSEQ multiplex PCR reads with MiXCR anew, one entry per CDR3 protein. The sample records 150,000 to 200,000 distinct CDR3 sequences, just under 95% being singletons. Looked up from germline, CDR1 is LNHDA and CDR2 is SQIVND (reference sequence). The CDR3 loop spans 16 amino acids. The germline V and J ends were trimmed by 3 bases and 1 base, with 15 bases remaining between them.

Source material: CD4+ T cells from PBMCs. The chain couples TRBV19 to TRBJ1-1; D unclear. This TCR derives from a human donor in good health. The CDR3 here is CASSMVVWQSNTEAFF. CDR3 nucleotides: TGTGCCAGTAGTATGGTCGTATGGCAGTCGAACACTGAAGCTTTCTTT.